The clone carrying this T cell receptor (beta chain) has just one count. This table comes from immunoSEQ multiplex PCR, and its TCRdb copy is limited to in-frame clones, with some not included. The table lists approximately 110,000 clones, approximately 87% of them singletons, with 2.5% in the top ten. The data derive from a study of T cell responses to AZD1222 COVID-19 vaccine. With 10 bases removed from V and 0 bases from J, the gap between germline ends came to 12 bases. This CDR3 is built from 14 residues. Germline V CDR1 and CDR2: KGHDR, SFDVKD. The sample consisted of peripheral blood, taken on day 0 of AZD1222 vaccination. The sequence came from an adult in good health. The chain uses TRBV24-1 and TRBJ1-5; maybe TRBD1 (5 bases). The CDR3 loop is CATWGQISNQPQHF. DNA of the CDR3: TGTGCCACTTGGGGCCAAATTAGCAATCAGCCCCAGCATTTT.